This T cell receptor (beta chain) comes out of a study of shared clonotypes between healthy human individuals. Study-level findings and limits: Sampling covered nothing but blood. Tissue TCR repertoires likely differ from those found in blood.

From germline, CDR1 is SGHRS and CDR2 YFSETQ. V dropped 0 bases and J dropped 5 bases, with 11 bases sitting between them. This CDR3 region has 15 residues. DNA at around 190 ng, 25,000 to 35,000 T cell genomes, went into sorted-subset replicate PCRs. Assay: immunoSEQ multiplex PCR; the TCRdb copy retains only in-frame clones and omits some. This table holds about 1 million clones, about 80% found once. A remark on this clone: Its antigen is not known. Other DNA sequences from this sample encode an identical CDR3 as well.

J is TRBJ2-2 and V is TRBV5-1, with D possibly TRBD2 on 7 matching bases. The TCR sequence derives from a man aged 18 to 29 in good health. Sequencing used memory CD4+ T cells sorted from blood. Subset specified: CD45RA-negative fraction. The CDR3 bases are TGCGCCAGCAGCTTGGACGGGGGGCCAACCGGGGAGCTGTTTTTT. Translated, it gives CASSLDGGPTGELFF. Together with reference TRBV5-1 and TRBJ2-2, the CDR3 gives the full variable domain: KAGVTQTPRYLIKTRGQQVTLSCSPISGHRSVSWYQQTPGQGLQFLFEYFSETQRNKGNFPGRFSGRQFSNSRSEMNVSTLELGDSALYLCASSLDGGPTGELFFGEGSRLTVL.